These T cell receptor beta chains were read from a single sample in a study of shared clonotypes between healthy human individuals. Sequenced by immunoSEQ multiplex PCR; TCRdb stores in-frame clones only, minus some. The sample gives about 2 million clones, 90% to 95% of which show up once; 0.1% to 0.15% is in the top ten. The specimen was naive CD4+ T cells sorted from blood. These receptors came from a man in his late teens or twenties in good health. Each CDR3 is given with its conserved first and last residue. A D gene is named only where the DNA matches it firmly. Size tells how often a clone was seen (once, few, many) or the class of an expanded clone, and some rows leave it out.

clone_size	d_call	v_call	j_call	cdr3_nt	cdr3_aa
few	TRBD1	TRBV5-4	TRBJ2-1	TGTGCCAGCAGCTACGGACAGGGCTACAATGAGCAGTTCTTC	CASSYGQGYNEQFF
once	.	TRBV7-3	TRBJ1-2	TGTGCCAGCAGCTTCAAGGGGGGCAACTATGGCTACACCTTC	CASSFKGGNYGYTF
.	TRBD1	TRBV27	TRBJ2-5	TGTGCCAGCGGTGGACAGGGGTTAGGAGAGACCCAGTACTTC	CASGGQGLGETQYF
.	TRBD1	TRBV11-1	TRBJ2-7	TGTGCCAGCAGCTCGGAGGACAGGGGGCTGTACGAGCAGTACTTC	CASSSEDRGLYEQYF
.	.	TRBV28	TRBJ2-7	TGTGCCAGCAGTTTGCCCTTCCCAGGCCCAAGCTCCTACGAGCAGTACTTC	CASSLPFPGPSSYEQYF
.	TRBD2	TRBV10-1	TRBJ2-1	TGCGCCAGCAGTGACCGGATAGCGGGAGGGCCCGATGAGCAGTTCTTC	CASSDRIAGGPDEQFF
.	TRBD2	TRBV6-1	TRBJ2-7	TGTGCCAGCAGGACTAGCGGGGTCTCCTACGAGCAGTACTTC	CASRTSGVSYEQYF
.	.	TRBV2	TRBJ1-1	TGTGCCAGCAGTTCTCCGGGACGGACTCTGGAAGCTTTCTTT	CASSSPGRTLEAFF
.	.	TRBV4-3	TRBJ1-2	TGCGCCAGCAGCCAAGATGGGGCAGGGTTCTATGGCTACACCTTC	CASSQDGAGFYGYTF
.	TRBD1	TRBV10-3	TRBJ2-1	TGTGCCATCAGCGGAGGACAGGGATCTTACAATGAGCAGTTCTTC	CAISGGQGSYNEQFF
.	.	TRBV19	TRBJ2-1	TGTGCCAGTAGTCAACAGAATACCTACAATGAGCAGTTCTTC	CASSQQNTYNEQFF
.	.	TRBV7-9	TRBJ1-1	TGTGCCAGCAGTCCGGCAGGAATGAACACTGAAGCTTTCTTT	CASSPAGMNTEAFF
.	.	TRBV6-5	TRBJ1-4	TGTGCCAGCAAGACCCCCCGGGACCTTGGTGAAAAACTGTTTTTT	CASKTPRDLGEKLFF
once	TRBD2	TRBV7-9	TRBJ2-7	TGTGCCAGCAGCCAGGGACTAGCGGGGACCTACGAGCAGTACTTC	CASSQGLAGTYEQYF
.	TRBD1	TRBV10-3	TRBJ2-7	TGTGCCATCTCCGGACAGGGAAGCGAGCAGTACTTC	CAISGQGSEQYF
once	TRBD1	TRBV29-1	TRBJ1-1	TGCAGCGTTGAGGGGACAGTTAACACTGAAGCTTTCTTT	CSVEGTVNTEAFF
.	.	TRBV5-6	TRBJ2-3	TGTGCCAGCAGCTTGGCCCTAGGGATGTCCACAGATACGCAGTATTTT	CASSLALGMSTDTQYF
few	.	TRBV5-1	TRBJ1-1	TGTGCCAGCAGCGAGCGGGACTTTGAAGCTTTCTTT	CASSERDFEAFF
once	TRBD1	TRBV30	TRBJ1-6	TGTGCCTGGAGACATGACAGGGTAAATTCACCCCTCCACTTT	CAWRHDRVNSPLHF
.	TRBD2	TRBV10-3	TRBJ2-3	TGTGCCATCAGTGTATTAGCGGGAGGGTCAGATACGCAGTATTTT	CAISVLAGGSDTQYF
.	.	TRBV5-1	TRBJ2-3	TGCGCCAGCAGCCCGGGTTCGGGTTCGGGCACAGATACGCAGTATTTT	CASSPGSGSGTDTQYF
.	TRBD1	TRBV6-5	TRBJ1-6	TGTGCCAGCAGTTACGCGGCAGGGGGAGGATCACCCCTCCACTTT	CASSYAAGGGSPLHF
.	.	TRBV19	TRBJ1-4	TGTGCCAGTAGTATTAACCAGAAATGGTTTTTT	CASSINQKWFF
.	TRBD1	TRBV19	TRBJ2-7	TGTGCCAGTAGTATAGGGACAGGCGGGTCCTACGAGCAGTACTTC	CASSIGTGGSYEQYF
.	.	TRBV18	TRBJ2-3	TGTGCCAGCTCACCCCTAGGGAGGACAGATACGCAGTATTTT	CASSPLGRTDTQYF
.	.	TRBV5-1	TRBJ1-6	TGCGCCAGCAGCTTGGCCGGACACCCAAATAATTCACCCCTCCACTTT	CASSLAGHPNNSPLHF
.	.	TRBV5-1	TRBJ2-7	TGCGCCAGCAGCATTTCCCACAGACCCTACGAGCAGTACTTC	CASSISHRPYEQYF
.	.	TRBV5-4	TRBJ1-6	TGTGCCAGCACCTTAGGCGATCAGGGAAGCTCACCCCTCCACTTT	CASTLGDQGSSPLHF
.	.	TRBV4-1	TRBJ1-1	TGCGCCAGCAGCCACCCGGGACGGAACACTGAAGCTTTCTTT	CASSHPGRNTEAFF
.	.	TRBV5-1	TRBJ2-7	TGCGCCAGCAGCTTAAGGACAGACTACGAGCAGTACTTC	CASSLRTDYEQYF
.	TRBD1	TRBV4-1	TRBJ1-2	TGCGCCAGCAGCCTCGACAGGGTCGCGGACTATGGCTACACCTTC	CASSLDRVADYGYTF
.	.	TRBV28	TRBJ2-7	TGTGCCAGCAGTACCCCAGGACGTGAGCAGTACTTC	CASSTPGREQYF
.	.	TRBV11-2	TRBJ2-3	TGTGCCAGCACTACAACCCGGGACGTCACAGATACGCAGTATTTT	CASTTTRDVTDTQYF
.	.	TRBV18	TRBJ2-7	TGTGCCAGCTCACCGTTCTTTGACGTGGACTCCTACGAGCAGTACTTC	CASSPFFDVDSYEQYF
.	.	TRBV5-6	TRBJ2-3	TGTGCCAGCAGCTTGGCGGGGTCAGATACGCAGTATTTT	CASSLAGSDTQYF
.	.	TRBV5-1	TRBJ1-5	TGCGCCAGCAGCTTGGAGGTAGGTCAGCCCCAGCATTTT	CASSLEVGQPQHF
once	TRBD1	TRBV6-1	TRBJ1-5	TGTGCCAGCAGTGACCGAACGACAGGGGGATATCAGCCCCAGCATTTT	CASSDRTTGGYQPQHF
.	TRBD1	TRBV5-1	TRBJ2-3	TGCGCCAGCAGCTTGCGTGCGACAGGGGGGACAGATACGCAGTATTTT	CASSLRATGGTDTQYF
.	.	TRBV27	TRBJ2-7	TGTGCCAGCAGTCACCCCTTTGGCGAGCAGTACTTC	CASSHPFGEQYF
.	.	TRBV15	TRBJ1-5	TGTGCCACCAGCAGAGATCTCAGTGGCAATCAGCCCCAGCATTTT	CATSRDLSGNQPQHF
.	.	TRBV20-1	TRBJ2-7	TGCAGTGCTCTTTCCTACGAGCAGTACTTC	CSALSYEQYF
.	TRBD1	TRBV30	TRBJ2-7	TGTGCCGTCCAGGACAGGGGCAGCTACGAGCAGTACTTC	CAVQDRGSYEQYF
.	.	TRBV28	TRBJ1-6	TGTGCCAGCAGCCCTGACCGGAGCTCCTATAATTCACCCCTCCACTTT	CASSPDRSSYNSPLHF
.	TRBD2	TRBV18	TRBJ2-3	TGTGCCAGCTCACCAGTTAGCGGGAGCCTTACAGATACGCAGTATTTT	CASSPVSGSLTDTQYF
.	.	TRBV7-2	TRBJ1-1	TGTGCCAGCAGCTTCTTTGGACGTATGAACACTGAAGCTTTCTTT	CASSFFGRMNTEAFF
.	.	TRBV11-2	TRBJ2-5	TGTGCCAGCAGCTTAGATTGGACGGTCCAAGAGACCCAGTACTTC	CASSLDWTVQETQYF
.	.	TRBV29-1	TRBJ1-1	TGCGGCGGGAGTAAGTTGAACACTGAAGCTTTCTTT	CGGSKLNTEAFF
once	.	TRBV5-3	TRBJ2-7	TGTGCCAGAACCCCCCCCCGGCTTTACGAGCAGTACTTC	CARTPPRLYEQYF
.	.	TRBV6-4	TRBJ2-7	TGTGCCAGCAGGACCCCAGACCGGGACTTCACCTACGAGCAGTACTTC	CASRTPDRDFTYEQYF
.	.	TRBV18	TRBJ2-5	TGTGCCAGCTCACCACCGTTAGGAATGGGAGAGACCCAGTACTTC	CASSPPLGMGETQYF
.	.	TRBV2	TRBJ1-2	TGTGCCAGCAGTGAGTCAGGCCCTGATGACTACACCTTC	CASSESGPDDYTF